This T cell receptor (beta chain) was recorded in a study of beta chain features in type 1 diabetes. The whole isolated RNA underwent reverse transcription, so sequencing captured expressed TCRB transcripts. The data were produced by immunoSEQ multiplex PCR, yet TCRdb's version contains in-frame clones alone and is incomplete. This sample has fewer than 500,000 clones, with about 14% found just once. This clone has a handful of counts. Its antigen is not known. The CDR3 is 14 residues long. V lost 4 bases to trimming and J lost 8 bases; unmatched junction nucleotides: 10. The V gene's germline CDR1 is SQVTM and CDR2 ANQGSEA. The authors took one heparinised blood draw, averaging roughly 100 mL, from each donor. Findings and caveats of the study: The VDJ junctions of type 1 diabetes patients carried fewer insertions and more deletions.

J is TRBJ2-1 and V is TRBV29-1; 8 bases align to TRBD1. Sequences were obtained from naive CD4+ T cells from blood. This receptor was identified in a man aged 25 to 40 in good health. DNA for the CDR3: TGCAGCGTTGTTAGGACAGGGATAGGCGATGAGCAGTTCTTC. Residues: CSVVRTGIGDEQFF.